The 2 T cell receptor beta chains presented below share a single source sample, sequenced in a study of CD8+ T cells in alopecia areata. In each case, RNA was isolated and then reverse transcribed into cDNA as the sequencing template. Profiled with immunoSEQ multiplex PCR; TCRdb holds only in-frame clones, not every one. The sample has 150,000 to 200,000 clones; less than 75% are singletons. Source: CD8+ T cells sorted from blood, taken at week 0. Source of these receptors: a human donor with alopecia areata.

The chain joins TRBV29-1 to TRBJ2-2, with D perhaps matching TRBD1 or TRBD2 (5 bases each). From germline, CDR1 is SQVTM and CDR2 ANQGSEA. V dropped 4 bases and J dropped 6 bases, with 12 bases sitting between them. The CDR3 extends over 13 amino acids. The CDR3 DNA reads as TGCAGCGTTGGTTGGGGGATGGCCGGGGAGCTGTTTTTT. Translation gives CSVGWGMAGELFF.

This clone was counted a few times. The chain employs TRBV5-5 and TRBJ1-1, with TRBD1 as a possible D gene (6 bases). The CDR3 covers 14 residues. V shed 5 bases and J shed 4 bases, with 15 bases lying between them. Germline V gene sequence: CDR1 SGHKS, CDR2 YYEKEE (reference sequence). In nucleotides, the CDR3 is TGTGCCAGCAGGAACAGGGTGGGAGGCACTGAAGCTTTCTTT. Encoded protein: CASRNRVGGTEAFF.